Below, 29 T cell receptor beta chains from the same sample are listed, as sequenced in a study of blood T cell repertoires in COVID-19. Here immunoSEQ multiplex PCR was the method, and the copy in TCRdb shows in-frame clones only, minus some. The sample includes 75,000 to 90,000 clones, 91% of them seen just once. The specimen was peripheral blood. These receptors originate from a woman aged 45-60 years in a cohort sampled during active COVID-19.

The V and J genes are TRBV7-9 and TRBJ2-7, with 11 bases identical to TRBD1. Trimming removed 0 bases from V and 6 bases from J; junction bases left unmatched: 1. Germline-derived CDR1 and CDR2 are SEHNR and FQNEAQ (reference sequence). This CDR3 region has 14 residues. DNA of the CDR3: TGTGCCAGCAGCTTAGCCGGGACAGGGGGCGAGCAGTACTTC. Protein: CASSLAGTGGEQYF.

The CDR3 bases are TGTGCCAGCAGTTTATACGACAGGGGTTCTGGCGAGCAGTACTTC. Protein product: CASSLYDRGSGEQYF. The chain has TRBV27 and TRBJ2-7; 8 positions match TRBD1. The CDR3 is made up of 15 amino acids. Per germline, CDR1 MNHEY and CDR2 SMNVEV (reference sequence). The J segment lost 6 bases and the V segment lost 1 base, leaving 8 bases of the junction unmatched.

The V call is TRBV5-6, the J call TRBJ2-5; TRBD2 is a possible D gene (6 bases). In germline, CDR1 is SGHDT, CDR2 YYEEEE. This CDR3 contains 14 residues. V was shortened by 2 bases and J by 7 bases, with 15 bases between the two germline ends. The CDR3 sequence is CASSFPGGEATQYF. CDR3 sequence (DNA): TGTGCCAGCAGCTTTCCTGGAGGGGAGGCGACCCAGTACTTC. The entire variable domain, with the rest obtained from reference TRBV5-6 and TRBJ2-5, is as follows: DAGVTQSPTHLIKTRGQQVTLRCSPKSGHDTVSWYQQALGQGPQFIFQYYEEEERQRGNFPDRFSGHQFPNYSSELNVNALLLGDSALYLCASSFPGGEATQYFGPGTRLLVL.

The chain couples TRBV28 to TRBJ1-1; D is possibly TRBD1 (5 bases). Per the germline V gene, CDR1 is MDHEN and CDR2 is SYDVKM. The CDR3 totals 17 residues. Trimming removed 5 bases at V and 1 base at J, with 20 bases between. CDR3 protein: CASSRPWEGRTNTEAFF. Here the CDR3 DNA reads TGTGCCAGCAGTAGGCCGTGGGAGGGGCGGACGAACACTGAAGCTTTCTTT.

The V and J genes are TRBV5-1 and TRBJ2-5; 8 positions agree with TRBD2. The trim removed 0 bases at V and 5 bases at J, leaving 9 bases unmatched. The CDR3 totals 16 residues. The germline V gene encodes CDR1 SGHRS and CDR2 YFSETQ. The CDR3 nucleotides are TGCGCCAGCAGCTTGGACCCCCGGGGGGGCCTGGAGACCCAGTACTTC. Residues: CASSLDPRGGLETQYF.

The chain recombines TRBV5-1 with TRBJ2-2; 9 nucleotides align to TRBD1. This CDR3 is built from 16 residues. Trimming took 1 base from V and 7 from J; bases not matched to a gene: 8. Per germline, CDR1 SGHRS and CDR2 YFSETQ. The CDR3 DNA sequence: TGCGCCAGCAGCTTGTCGCGGGACAGGGCTGACGGGGAGCTGTTTTTT. Protein sequence: CASSLSRDRADGELFF.

The chain combines TRBV6-5 with TRBJ1-1, with D possibly being TRBD1 (5 bases). Germline-derived CDR1 and CDR2 are MNHEY and SVGAGI. The CDR3 is made up of 15 amino acids. Deletions cut 0 bases from V and 4 bases from J, with 12 bases between. The CDR3 here is CASSYSADGGTEAFF. CDR3 DNA sequence: TGTGCCAGCAGTTACTCTGCCGACGGGGGCACTGAAGCTTTCTTT.

The chain recombines TRBV5-6 with TRBJ2-5; TRBD1 is a possible D gene (5 bases). The ends were cut back, 4 bases at V and 9 bases at J, with 19 bases in the middle. Per germline, CDR1 SGHDT and CDR2 YYEEEE. The CDR3 has 14 amino acids. CDR3 DNA sequence: TGTGCCAGCAGCCCTTCTGGAGTCAGGGCGGCCCAGTACTTC. This gives the protein CASSPSGVRAAQYF.

CDR3 region: CASSLALGGEGEAFF. CDR3 nucleotides: TGCGCCAGCAGCTTGGCCTTGGGAGGCGAGGGTGAAGCTTTCTTT. The V and J genes are TRBV5-1 and TRBJ1-1, with no clear D. Germline V lookup: CDR1 SGHRS, CDR2 YFSETQ. V was shortened by 0 bases and J by 7 bases, with 16 bases between the two germline ends. This CDR3 region has 15 residues.

This sequence joins TRBV7-9 and TRBJ1-2; 12 bases match TRBD1. CDR1 SEHNR and CDR2 FQNEAQ come from the germline V gene (reference sequence). CDR3 length: 16 residues. Unmatched junction bases numbered 9, after V lost 2 bases and J lost 8 bases. CDR3 sequence (DNA): TGTGCCAGCAGCTTACAAGGGACAGGGGGCGCCGGGGGCTACACCTTC. It codes for CASSLQGTGGAGGYTF.

The J gene is TRBJ2-7, the V gene TRBV4-1; 7 bases match TRBD2. The length of the CDR3 is 14 residues. Losses at the gene ends were 2 bases for V and 3 bases for J; bases not matched to a gene: 4. Per germline, CDR1 MGHRA and CDR2 YSYEKL. This CDR3 reads CASSQSRGSYEQYF. The CDR3 DNA is TGCGCCAGCAGCCAATCGCGGGGGAGCTACGAGCAGTACTTC.

This chain uses TRBV20-1 with TRBJ1-2; D gene uncertain. Germline values: CDR1 DFQATT, CDR2 SNEGSKA (reference sequence). V was trimmed by 1 base and J by 6 bases, leaving 6 bases between them. The CDR3 totals 11 residues. CDR3 amino acids: CSARAGHGYTF. CDR3 in DNA: TGCAGTGCTAGAGCAGGTCATGGCTACACCTTC.

V gene TRBV5-1 combines with J gene TRBJ2-7; TRBD2 aligns across 10 bases. V shed 1 base, J shed 0 bases, and the junction held 4 bases outside the gene matches. Per germline, CDR1 SGHRS and CDR2 YFSETQ. This CDR3 comprises 16 residues. The CDR3 DNA is TGCGCCAGCAGCTTGTCACTAGCGGGAAGCTCCTACGAGCAGTACTTC. This gives the protein CASSLSLAGSSYEQYF.

The chain couples TRBV18 to TRBJ1-1, with 8 bases that match TRBD1. There are 19 residues in the CDR3. CDR1 and CDR2 (germline): KGHSH, LQKENI. Germline trimming cut 0 bases from V and 3 bases from J; bases unmatched to any gene: 15. Here the CDR3 reads CASSPPQGALGRDDTEAFF. CDR3 coding DNA: TGTGCCAGCTCACCACCTCAGGGGGCGCTGGGCAGGGATGACACTGAAGCTTTCTTT.

CDR3 nucleotide sequence: TGCGCCAGCAGCGGGGGACTTTCTCAAGAGACCCAGTACTTC. This gives the protein CASSGGLSQETQYF. This sequence joins TRBV5-1 and TRBJ2-5, with a weak D call TRBD2 (6 bases). Germline-derived CDR1 and CDR2 are SGHRS and YFSETQ. The V and J ends lost 4 bases and 2 bases respectively, with 12 bases between them. The CDR3 is 14 amino acids.

The chain couples TRBV28 to TRBJ1-2, with D unresolved. V gave up 3 bases and J gave up 0 bases, with 23 bases separating them. There are 19 residues in the CDR3. CDR1 is MDHEN, CDR2 SYDVKM, per germline. CDR3 nucleotide sequence: TGTGCCAGCAGTTTCCCGGACCTCATGAGGGCAGACTCTAACTATGGCTACACCTTC. This gives the protein CASSFPDLMRADSNYGYTF.

The chain uses TRBV5-1 and TRBJ1-1, with D unresolved. V was cut by 0 bases and J by 0 bases, with 9 bases left in between. Germline V lookup: CDR1 SGHRS, CDR2 YFSETQ. This CDR3 is 15 amino acids long. The CDR3 protein is CASSLVARMNTEAFF. The CDR3 DNA reads as TGCGCCAGCAGCTTGGTGGCCAGAATGAACACTGAAGCTTTCTTT.

DNA of the CDR3: TGTGCCAGCAGCGAGACTCGGGCTAGCGGGGTTGGAGAGACCCAGTACTTC. Translating gives CASSETRASGVGETQYF. This sequence joins TRBV13 and TRBJ2-5, with 9 nucleotides matching TRBD2. CDR3 length: 17 residues. V dropped 5 bases and J dropped 4; count of bases not matched to a gene: 14. Germline V gives CDR1 PRHDT, CDR2 FYEKMQ (reference sequence).

V gene TRBV19 combines with J gene TRBJ2-7, with D tentatively TRBD2 (5 bases). Trimming took off 3 bases at V and 2 bases at J, with 11 bases between the two ends. This CDR3 comprises 14 residues. CDR1 is LNHDA and CDR2 is SQIVND in the germline V gene (reference sequence). The CDR3 DNA reads TGTGCCAGTAGTATGAGGGAAATCGCCTACGAGCAGTACTTC. Protein sequence: CASSMREIAYEQYF. Looking up the rest from reference TRBV19 and TRBJ2-7 gives the full variable domain: DGGITQSPKYLFRKEGQNVTLSCEQNLNHDAMYWYRQDPGQGLRLIYYSQIVNDFQKGDIAEGYSVSREKKESFPLTVTSAQKNPTAFYLCASSMREIAYEQYFGPGTRLTVT.

The genes are TRBV7-9 and TRBJ2-5; TRBD1 agrees at 7 bases. Germline V gene sequence: CDR1 SEHNR, CDR2 FQNEAQ (reference sequence). Trimming at V came to 5 bases and at J to 3 bases, leaving 3 bases not matched to a gene. The CDR3 consists of 13 residues. As DNA, the CDR3 is TGTGCCAGCAGCCTTACAGGGGAAGAGACCCAGTACTTC. Its translation is CASSLTGEETQYF. The variable domain in full, completed from reference TRBV7-9 and TRBJ2-5, reads DTGVSQNPRHKITKRGQNVTFRCDPISEHNRLYWYRQTLGQGPEFLTYFQNEAQLEKSRLLSDRFSAERPKGSFSTLEIQRTEQGDSAMYLCASSLTGEETQYFGPGTRLLVL.

This clone was observed a single time. V gene TRBV19 combines with J gene TRBJ1-6, with 12 nucleotides matching TRBD1. Germline V gene data show CDR1 as LNHDA and CDR2 as SQIVND (reference sequence). J gave up 9 bases and V 5 bases, and 8 bases lay outside the gene matches. The CDR3 extends over 16 amino acids. The CDR3 DNA is TGTGCCAGTAGTGCCTCCCGGGACAGGGGGCTTTCACCCCTCCACTTT. Translation gives CASSASRDRGLSPLHF.

The V gene is TRBV2, the J gene TRBJ1-2; D gene unclear. This CDR3 is built from 13 residues. V was shortened by 1 base and J by 5 bases, with 8 bases between the two germline ends. Per the germline V gene, CDR1 is SNHLY and CDR2 is FYNNEI. Written as DNA, the CDR3 is TGTGCCAGCAGTGAAGTTTCACAGTATGGCTACACCTTC. The encoded protein is CASSEVSQYGYTF.

CDR3 nucleotide sequence: TGTGCCACCAGTGACACCAGGTCGGTCTATGGCTACACCTTC. Its translation: CATSDTRSVYGYTF. The chain recombines TRBV24-1 with TRBJ1-2; no firm D call. Trimming removed 4 bases at V and 4 bases at J, with 12 bases between. From germline, CDR1 is KGHDR and CDR2 SFDVKD. The CDR3 spans 14 residues.

This clone was recorded once. One end of the junction is discordant with germline, which a read error may explain. This sequence joins TRBV18 and TRBJ1-1; 10 nucleotides match TRBD1. This CDR3 spans 13 amino acids. The germline V gene has CDR1 KGHSH and CDR2 LQKENI. The CDR3 here is CASSQGTGEENSF. CDR3 in DNA: TGTGCCAGCTCCCAGGGGACAGGGGAAGAGAATTCCTTT.

J is TRBJ2-3 and V is TRBV4-1, with D maybe TRBD2 (6 bases). Trimming stripped 6 bases from V and 3 bases from J, with 7 bases between. The CDR3 has 12 amino acids. The V gene's germline CDR1 is MGHRA and CDR2 YSYEKL. The chain's CDR3 is CASSAGTDTQYF. The DNA of the CDR3 is TGCGCCAGCAGTGCGGGGACAGATACGCAGTATTTT.

The rearrangement uses TRBV2 and TRBJ2-1, with D maybe TRBD2 (5 bases). The CDR3 runs to 17 residues. Germline loops: CDR1 SNHLY, CDR2 FYNNEI. Trimming shortened V by 7 bases and J by 0 bases, and 19 bases separated the two germline ends. CDR3 in amino acids: CASTVRVRGSSYNEQFF. CDR3 nucleotides: TGTGCCAGCACTGTCCGGGTAAGAGGGAGCTCCTACAATGAGCAGTTCTTC.

The rearrangement links TRBV5-1 to TRBJ2-7; TRBD1 might be the D (6 bases). The V gene lost 0 bases and the J gene lost 4 bases, with 11 bases spanning the gap. Germline assignment: CDR1 SGHRS and CDR2 YFSETQ. This CDR3 region has 14 residues. The CDR3 nucleotides are TGCGCCAGCAGCTTGGCCAGGGGCAGGTACGAGCAGTACTTC. Translating gives CASSLARGRYEQYF.

The chain joins TRBV5-4 to TRBJ2-2; a weak D match, TRBD1 (6 bases). CDR1 and CDR2 from the germline V gene are SGHNT and YYREEE (reference sequence). The V end was cut by 4 bases, the J end by 5 bases, with 15 bases between. This CDR3 is 15 amino acids long. The CDR3 sequence is CASSPTGIGTGELFF. CDR3 DNA sequence: TGTGCCAGCAGCCCTACAGGGATTGGGACCGGGGAGCTGTTTTTT. Full variable domain (remainder filled in from reference TRBV5-4 and TRBJ2-2): ETGVTQSPTHLIKTRGQQVTLRCSSQSGHNTVSWYQQALGQGPQFIFQYYREEENGRGNFPPRFSGLQFPNYSSELNVNALELDDSALYLCASSPTGIGTGELFFGEGSRLTVL.

The chain combines TRBV11-2 with TRBJ2-5; D ambiguous. Germline values: CDR1 SGHAT, CDR2 FQNNGV. The V gene lost 2 bases and the J gene lost 7 bases, with 17 bases spanning the gap. This CDR3 is 15 amino acids long. The CDR3 reads CASSLSVGLSGTQYF. CDR3 DNA: TGTGCCAGCAGCTTAAGTGTCGGTTTGTCGGGGACCCAGTACTTC. The full variable domain, in which reference TRBV11-2 and TRBJ2-5 provide the parts outside the CDR3, is EAGVAQSPRYKIIEKRQSVAFWCNPISGHATLYWYQQILGQGPKLLIQFQNNGVVDDSQLPKDRFSAERLKGVDSTLKIQPAKLEDSAVYLCASSLSVGLSGTQYFGPGTRLLVL.